A selection of T cell receptor beta chains follows, all from one sample in a study of control samples from healthy donors and cancer patients. Measured with immunoSEQ multiplex PCR; TCRdb has only the in-frame clones, and not every one. In the table there are 90,000 to 95,000 clones, around 85% of which are singletons. The material sequenced was blood. The receptors were sampled from a man in his thirties or forties in good health. Both conserved end residues are part of each CDR3. The order of the fields is J gene, clone size, V gene, D gene, CDR3 DNA, CDR3 protein. The D gene is left open where the match is weak. The listing skips clone size in some rows; elsewhere it reads once, few, many or a size class.

TRBJ2-1,-,TRBV19,TRBD2,TGTGCCAGTAGTGTCGGACTAGCGGGGGGGGCCTTCAATGAGCAGTTCTTC,CASSVGLAGGAFNEQFF
TRBJ2-7,-,TRBV4-1,-,TGCGCCAGCAGCCAAGGCCCAAGGGGGGGGCGGACCTACGAGCAGTACTTC,CASSQGPRGGRTYEQYF
TRBJ1-2,-,TRBV7-9,TRBD1,TGTGCCAGCAGCTTTGGACAGGGTTATGGCTACACCTTC,CASSFGQGYGYTF
TRBJ1-2,few,TRBV5-4,TRBD1,TGTGCCAGCAGCTGGGGACAGGGGGGCGGCTACACCTTC,CASSWGQGGGYTF
TRBJ1-4,-,TRBV19,-,TGTGCCAGTAGTATATATAAGGGAGAAAAACTGTTTTTT,CASSIYKGEKLFF
TRBJ2-7,-,TRBV5-1,-,TGCGCCAGCAGTTCGGACCTCCCGGGGTTATACGAGCAGTACTTC,CASSSDLPGLYEQYF
TRBJ2-5,once,TRBV19,-,TGTGCCAGTAGTGGTACAGCGGAGACCCAGTACTTC,CASSGTAETQYF
TRBJ1-6,-,TRBV19,-,TGTGCCAGTAACTTATTGGGCTCACCCCTCCACTTT,CASNLLGSPLHF
TRBJ2-1,-,TRBV7-2,TRBD2,TGTGCCAGCAGCTTACAAGCGGGGGGGAATGAGCAGTTCTTC,CASSLQAGGNEQFF
TRBJ2-5,-,TRBV7-3,TRBD2,TGTGCCAGCAGCGAGACTAGCGGGGGGTTAGAGACCCAGTACTTC,CASSETSGGLETQYF
TRBJ1-6,-,TRBV19,-,TGTGCCAGTAGTGATGCGTGGGATTCACCCCTCCACTTT,CASSDAWDSPLHF
TRBJ1-3,once,TRBV18,TRBD1,TGTGCCAGCTCACACTCAGGGGGCGCGACTGGAAACACCATATATTTT,CASSHSGGATGNTIYF
TRBJ1-1,once,TRBV9,-,TGTGCCAGCAGCGGTCAGTGGGAGACGAACACTGAAGCTTTCTTT,CASSGQWETNTEAFF
TRBJ1-5,few,TRBV7-3,-,TGTGCCAGCAGCTTATCACGGCTACTTTATAGCAATCAGCCCCAGCATTTT,CASSLSRLLYSNQPQHF
TRBJ1-5,once,TRBV15,TRBD1,TGTGCCACCAGCAGGGACAGGGGGAATCAGCCCCAGCATTTT,CATSRDRGNQPQHF
TRBJ2-7,-,TRBV27,TRBD1,TGTGCCAGCAGTGCGTCAACCGGGACAGTGACCTACGAGCAGTACTTC,CASSASTGTVTYEQYF